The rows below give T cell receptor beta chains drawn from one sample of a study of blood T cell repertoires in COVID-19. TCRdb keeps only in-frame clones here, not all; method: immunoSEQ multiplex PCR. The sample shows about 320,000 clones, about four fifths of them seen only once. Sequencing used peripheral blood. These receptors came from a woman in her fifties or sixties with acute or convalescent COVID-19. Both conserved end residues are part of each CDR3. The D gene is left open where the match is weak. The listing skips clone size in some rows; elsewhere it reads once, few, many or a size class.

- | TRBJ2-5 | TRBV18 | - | TGTGCCAGCTCACCACCCAGCCAAGAGACCCAGTACTTC | CASSPPSQETQYF
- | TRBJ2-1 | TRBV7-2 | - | TGTGCCAGCAGCTTAACGCCGGGCCAGGGTCCGTCGCGGTTCTTC | CASSLTPGQGPSRFF
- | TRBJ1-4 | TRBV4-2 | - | TGTGCCAGCAGCCGAACCGGTTCTGATGAAAAACTGTTTTTT | CASSRTGSDEKLFF
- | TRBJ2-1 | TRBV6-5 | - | TGTGCCAGCCACGGCCGGCGGGCGAATGAGCAGTTCTTC | CASHGRRANEQFF
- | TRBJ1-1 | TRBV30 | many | TGTGCCTGGAGGGGGCTGGGAGGTACTGAAGCTTTCTTT | CAWRGLGGTEAFF
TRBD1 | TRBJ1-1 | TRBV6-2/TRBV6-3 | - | TGTGCCAGCAGGTACCGGGACAGGAACACTGAAGCTTTCTTT | CASRYRDRNTEAFF
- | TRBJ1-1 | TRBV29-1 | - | TGCAGCGTTGATCAGTTTCTGAACACTGAAGCTTTCTTT | CSVDQFLNTEAFF
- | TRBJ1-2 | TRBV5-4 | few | TGTGCCAGCAGCCCCCCTCAGGGTTTAAGCTATGGCTACACCTTC | CASSPPQGLSYGYTF
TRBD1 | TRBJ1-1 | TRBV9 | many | TGTGCCAGCAGCCCAGCGACAGGGCTTATTGGCACTGAAGCTTTCTTT | CASSPATGLIGTEAFF
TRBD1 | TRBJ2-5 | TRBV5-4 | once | TGTGCCAGCAGCTTCACAGGGGACGAGACCCAGTACTTC | CASSFTGDETQYF
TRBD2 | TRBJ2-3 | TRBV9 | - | TGTGCCAGCAGCGGAAGACTAGCGGGATTCACAGATACGCAGTATTTT | CASSGRLAGFTDTQYF
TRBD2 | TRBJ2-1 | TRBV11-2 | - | TGTGCCAGCAGCTTTAGGCGGGAGGTCGTTGAGCAGTTCTTC | CASSFRREVVEQFF
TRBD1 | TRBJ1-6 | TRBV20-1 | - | TGCAGTGCTAGTACTCGACAGGGAATCTCCTATAATTCACCCCTCCACTTT | CSASTRQGISYNSPLHF
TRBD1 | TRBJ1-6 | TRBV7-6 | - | TGTGCCAGCAGCGTCGACAGGGGGAATAATTCACCCCTCCACTTT | CASSVDRGNNSPLHF
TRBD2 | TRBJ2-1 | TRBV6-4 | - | TGTGCCAGCAGTACCGGACTAGCGGGAGTCCATGAGCAGTTCTTC | CASSTGLAGVHEQFF
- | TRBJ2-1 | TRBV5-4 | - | TGTGCCAGCAGCTTGGCACAGGGCTCCTACAATGAGCAGTTCTTC | CASSLAQGSYNEQFF
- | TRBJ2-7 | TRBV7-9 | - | TGTGCCAGCAGCTTAGAGTTGGCCGAGCAGTACTTC | CASSLELAEQYF
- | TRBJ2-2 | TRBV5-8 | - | TGTGCCAGCAGCCGGCTCGGGGACACCGGGGAGCTGTTTTTT | CASSRLGDTGELFF
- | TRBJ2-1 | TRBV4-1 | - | TGCGCCAGCAGCCAAGACAGGGTCGATGTCAATGAGCAGTTCTTC | CASSQDRVDVNEQFF
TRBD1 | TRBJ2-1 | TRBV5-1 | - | TGCGCCAGCAGCGAAGGGACAGATCCCTCCAATGAGCAGTTCTTC | CASSEGTDPSNEQFF
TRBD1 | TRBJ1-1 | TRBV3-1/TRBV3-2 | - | TGTGCCAGCAGCCCAGGGACAGGAGCCTCTGAAGCTTTCTTT | CASSPGTGASEAFF
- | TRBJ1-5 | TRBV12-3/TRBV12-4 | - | TGTGCCAGCAGTTTAGCCGCAGTTCAGCCCCAGCATTTT | CASSLAAVQPQHF
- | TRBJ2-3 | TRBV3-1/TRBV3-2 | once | TGTGCCAGCAGCCAATCTCCAGGCACAGATACGCAGTATTTT | CASSQSPGTDTQYF
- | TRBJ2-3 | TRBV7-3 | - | TGTGCCAGCAGCGCCAGGGGGGTAGATACGCAGTATTTT | CASSARGVDTQYF
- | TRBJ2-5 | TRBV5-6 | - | TGTGCCAGCAGCCCAGTACAAGAGACCCAGTACTTC | CASSPVQETQYF
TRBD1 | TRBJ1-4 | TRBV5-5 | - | TGTGCCAGCAGCAACGGCCGGACAGGGGGTGAAAAACTGTTTTTT | CASSNGRTGGEKLFF
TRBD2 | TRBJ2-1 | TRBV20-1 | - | TGCAGTGCTCGAACCGGGACTAATAAGTTCTTC | CSARTGTNKFF
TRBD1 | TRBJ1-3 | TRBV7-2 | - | TGTGCCAGCGTCGTCCCATCCGACAGGGCTAGCTCTGGAAACACCATATATTTT | CASVVPSDRASSGNTIYF
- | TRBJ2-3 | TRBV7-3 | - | TGTGCCAGCAGCGCCTACAAGGCGGATGCGCAGTATTTT | CASSAYKADAQYF
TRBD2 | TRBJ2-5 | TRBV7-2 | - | TGTGCCAGCAGCTATTCCGGGACTAGCGGGACCGAGACCCAGTACTTC | CASSYSGTSGTETQYF
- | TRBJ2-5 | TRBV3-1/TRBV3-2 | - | TGTGCCAGCAGCCAAGATATTGGGGCCCAAGAGACCCAGTACTTC | CASSQDIGAQETQYF
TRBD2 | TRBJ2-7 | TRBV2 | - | TGTGCCAGCAGGCGGACTAGCCCCTCTTACGAGCAGTACTTC | CASRRTSPSYEQYF
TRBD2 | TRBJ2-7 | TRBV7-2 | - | TGTGCCAGCAGCCCCGGGGGGTACGAGCAGTACTTC | CASSPGGYEQYF
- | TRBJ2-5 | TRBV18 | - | TGTGCCAGCTCACCGCTCCGAGAAGAGACCCAGTACTTC | CASSPLREETQYF
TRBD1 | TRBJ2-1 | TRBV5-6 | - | TGTGCCAGCAGCCGAGGGACAGGGGGTAGGAATGAGCAGTTCTTC | CASSRGTGGRNEQFF
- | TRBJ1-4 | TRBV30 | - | TGTGCCTGGAGGGACAGTATGGAAAAACTGTTTTTT | CAWRDSMEKLFF
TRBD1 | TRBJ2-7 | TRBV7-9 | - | TGTGCCAGCGGTCCGGGACAGCGCTCCTACGAGCAGTACTTC | CASGPGQRSYEQYF
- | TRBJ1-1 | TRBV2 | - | TGTGCCACCCTGGCTCAGGCTGGCACTGAAGCTTTCTTT | CATLAQAGTEAFF
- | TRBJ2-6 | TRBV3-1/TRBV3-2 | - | TGTGCCAGCAGCCTCAACTCTGGGGCCAACGTCCTGACTTTC | CASSLNSGANVLTF
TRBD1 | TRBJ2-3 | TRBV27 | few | TGTGCCAGCAGGGGACAGAACACAGATACGCAGTATTTT | CASRGQNTDTQYF
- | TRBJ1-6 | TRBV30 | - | TGTGCCTGGGATCCAGGCTTTACTTCAGGTTCACCCCTCCACTTT | CAWDPGFTSGSPLHF
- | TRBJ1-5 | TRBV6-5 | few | TGTGCCAGCAGGCCTCAGGGTTATAGCAATCAGCCCCAGCATTTT | CASRPQGYSNQPQHF
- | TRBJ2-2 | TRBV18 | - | TGTGCCAGCTCATCCCAGGGGACAAGCACCGGGGAGCTGTTTTTT | CASSSQGTSTGELFF
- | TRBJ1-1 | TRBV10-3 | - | TGTGCCATCAGTGGGAGTAACATTAACACTGAAGCTTTCTTT | CAISGSNINTEAFF
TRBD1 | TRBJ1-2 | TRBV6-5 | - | TGTGCCAGCAGGGGGGGACAGAATATCTATGGCTACACCTTC | CASRGGQNIYGYTF
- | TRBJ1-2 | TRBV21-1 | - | TGTGCCAGCAGCAAACAAATCAGGGGAGTGAACTATGGCTACACCTTC | CASSKQIRGVNYGYTF
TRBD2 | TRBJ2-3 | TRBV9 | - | TGTGCCAGCAGCGCACCTCCGGGACTAGCGGGAGATACGCAGTATTTT | CASSAPPGLAGDTQYF
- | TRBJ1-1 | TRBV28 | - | TGTGCCAGCAGTTTCTCCGTCGGTGAAGCTTTCTTT | CASSFSVGEAFF
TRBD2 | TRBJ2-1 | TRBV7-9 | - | TGTGCCAGCAGCCACCGGGACTACTACAATGAGCAGTTCTTC | CASSHRDYYNEQFF
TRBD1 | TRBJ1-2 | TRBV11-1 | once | TGTGCCAGCAGAGCCTTGGGACAGCATGGCTACACCTTC | CASRALGQHGYTF
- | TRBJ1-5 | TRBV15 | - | TGTGCCACCACCGAGGGCTACATACTAGGTCAGCCCCAGCATTTT | CATTEGYILGQPQHF
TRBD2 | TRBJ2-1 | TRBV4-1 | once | TGCGCCAGCAGCCAAGATCCACCGGGACTAGCGACCTACAATGAGCAGTTCTTC | CASSQDPPGLATYNEQFF
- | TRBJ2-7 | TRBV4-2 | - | TGTGCCAGCAGCCGTACGGGGATAGGGTCCTACGAGCAGTACTTC | CASSRTGIGSYEQYF
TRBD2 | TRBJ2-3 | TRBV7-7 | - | TGTGCCAGCAGCCCTCGGCGGGGGGGCGATACGCAGTATTTT | CASSPRRGGDTQYF
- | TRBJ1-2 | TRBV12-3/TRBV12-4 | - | TGTGCCAGCAGTTTAGGGCAGGGTGGTGGCTACACCTTC | CASSLGQGGGYTF
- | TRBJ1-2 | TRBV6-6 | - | TGTGCCAGCAACCGCGCCAGGTCTAACTATGGCTACACCTTC | CASNRARSNYGYTF
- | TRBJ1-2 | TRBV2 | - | TGTGCCAGCAGCTCCCGACATCCAGCTAACTATGGCTACACCTTC | CASSSRHPANYGYTF
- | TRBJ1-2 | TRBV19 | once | TGTGCCAGTAGCCCAAGCCGGCCGGGACTCAACTATGGCTACACCTTC | CASSPSRPGLNYGYTF